Shown below are 20 T cell receptor beta chains from a single sample sequenced in a study of blood T cells in healthy people across ages. A second PCR, run for about 7 to 11 cycles, used a sample-barcoded 5' primer plus a J-beta primer mix. TCRdb passed the 5' RACE reads through MiXCR, listing each CDR3 protein once. The sample holds 1.5 million to 2 million distinct CDR3 sequences, less than 50% seen once. Sequencing input: blood. These receptors all stem from a woman aged 40 to 50 in good health.

V and J are TRBV4-2 and TRBJ1-1; 7 bases match TRBD1. This CDR3 is built from 14 residues. Germline CDR1 reads LGHNA; CDR2 reads YNFKEQ. V shed 1 base, J shed 2 bases, and the junction held 1 base outside the gene matches. The chain's CDR3 is CASSQGDSNTEAFF. The CDR3 DNA follows: TGTGCCAGCAGCCAAGGGGACAGCAACACTGAAGCTTTCTTT.

This clonotype was seen a single time. CDR3 in amino acids: CASSPRLIGGYTF. The CDR3 DNA reads as TGTGCCAGCAGTCCGCGCCTTATAGGTGGCTACACCTTC. This sequence joins TRBV12-3 or TRBV12-4 and TRBJ1-2; D not certain. V shed 5 bases and J shed 7 bases, with 14 bases lying between them. The CDR3 loop spans 13 amino acids.

The V and J genes are TRBV4-2 and TRBJ2-5, with 8 nucleotides matching TRBD1. The end of the DNA fits TRBJ2-1 better, so the J call may be wrong. The CDR3 totals 17 residues. Germline loops: CDR1 LGHNA, CDR2 YNFKEQ. CDR3 residues: CASSQETGTGLPETQFF. The CDR3 DNA follows: TGTGCCAGCAGCCAAGAAACCGGGACAGGCCTCCCCGAGACCCAGTTCTTC.

This clonotype was counted a single time. This may stem from a read error, because a much larger clone lies one nucleotide away. Without the conserved terminal phenylalanine or tryptophan, this CDR3 likely stems from a read error. The chain recombines TRBV4-2 with TRBJ2-7; 8 nucleotides align to TRBD1. The germline CDR1 and CDR2 sequences are LGHNA and YNFKEQ. There are 14 residues in the CDR3. V lost 4 bases to trimming and J lost 4 bases; unmatched junction nucleotides: 6. The CDR3 spells CASSPLGTGYEQYL. CDR3 in DNA: TGTGCCAGCAGCCCCTTGGGGACAGGATACGAGCAGTACTTG.

The V call is TRBV27, the J call TRBJ2-5, with D perhaps TRBD1 or TRBD2 (5 bases each). V was clipped by 6 bases and J by 2 bases, with 19 bases between them. Germline CDR1 and CDR2: MNHEY and SMNVEV (reference sequence). The CDR3 has 16 amino acids. The CDR3 region has the DNA TGTGCCAGCAGGCTCGTTCCGGGGCTGAAGCAAGAGACCCAGTACTTC. Its translation: CASRLVPGLKQETQYF.

This clonotype has more than one count but fewer than ten. The V gene is TRBV20-1, the J gene TRBJ2-5; TRBD1 agrees at 7 bases. With V trimmed by 0 bases and J by 5 bases, 9 bases remained unmatched. This CDR3 has 15 amino acids. Germline V gene sequence: CDR1 DFQATT, CDR2 SNEGSKA (reference sequence). The DNA for the CDR3 is TGCAGTGCTAGAGATGGGACAGACTCCCTGGAGACCCAGTACTTC. Amino acid sequence: CSARDGTDSLETQYF.

The chain is built from TRBV5-1 and TRBJ2-7, with D possibly TRBD1 on 6 matching bases. The V end was cut by 2 bases, the J end by 3 bases, with 18 bases between. Germline loops: CDR1 SGHRS, CDR2 YFSETQ. CDR3 length equals 16 residues. The CDR3 DNA reads as TGCGCCAGCAGCTTTTACAGGGTCCTGAGACACTACGAGCAGTACTTC. Translation gives CASSFYRVLRHYEQYF.

This clonotype was observed once. An end of the junction does not agree with germline; a read error may underlie this. This chain connects TRBV5-1 to TRBJ2-1, with D tentatively TRBD1 (6 bases). Germline loops: CDR1 SGHRS, CDR2 YFSETQ. There are 14 residues in the CDR3. The CDR3 coding sequence is TGCGTCAGCAGTAGGGGGACACTCACGGATGAGCAGTTCTTC. Residues: CVSSRGTLTDEQFF.

This chain links TRBV6-4 with TRBJ1-1; no clear D gene. The V end lost 5 bases, the J end lost 2 bases, and 9 bases lay between the germline ends. The CDR3 loop spans 13 amino acids. Germline CDR1 is MRHNA and CDR2 is SNTAGT. CDR3 coding DNA: TGTGCCAGCAGTAAGGGTGAAAACACTGAAGCTTTCTTT. Its translation is CASSKGENTEAFF.

The chain couples TRBV20-1 to TRBJ2-1; unclear D gene. This CDR3 region has 13 residues. The V and J ends lost 6 bases and 9 bases respectively, with 18 bases between them. Per the germline V gene, CDR1 is DFQATT and CDR2 is SNEGSKA (reference sequence). Here the CDR3 reads CSALEPAACEQFF. CDR3 bases: TGCAGTGCACTCGAACCCGCGGCCTGTGAGCAGTTCTTC.

CDR3 coding DNA: TGTGCCAGCGCCGCGCCAAACTACGAGCAGTACTTC. Amino acid sequence: CASAAPNYEQYF. This chain joins TRBV25-1 and TRBJ2-7; D remains ambiguous. Germline values: CDR1 MGHDK, CDR2 SYGVNS. V was clipped by 8 bases and J by 3 bases, with 11 bases between them. This CDR3 is 12 amino acids long.

The sample holds a few counts of this clonotype. The rearrangement links TRBV9 to TRBJ2-5; D remains ambiguous. The CDR3 extends over 17 amino acids. Germline V gives CDR1 SGDLS, CDR2 YYNGEE. V lost 3 bases and J lost 3, with 21 bases in between. The CDR3 region is CASSAPLGHRVKETQYF. The CDR3 coding sequence is TGTGCCAGCAGCGCCCCCCTCGGGCATCGGGTTAAAGAGACCCAGTACTTC.

V usage is TRBV7-2 and J usage is TRBJ2-3; 11 bases fit TRBD2. CDR1 is SGHTA and CDR2 is FQGNSA in the germline V gene. This CDR3 region has 19 residues. J was trimmed by 0 bases and V by 5 bases; bases with no gene match: 13. CDR3 residues: CASSPRDSGGATSTDTQYF. Written as DNA, the CDR3 is TGTGCCAGCAGCCCACGAGATAGCGGGGGGGCTACGAGCACAGATACGCAGTATTTT.

This rearrangement joins TRBV29-1 to TRBJ2-5, with TRBD2 matching over 16 bases. This CDR3 comprises 13 residues. CDR1 SQVTM and CDR2 ANQGSEA come from the germline V gene. Losses at the gene ends were 7 bases for V and 5 bases for J; bases not matched to a gene: 1. The CDR3 protein is CSGGLAGGETQYF. The CDR3, as DNA: TGCAGCGGGGGACTAGCGGGGGGGGAGACCCAGTACTTC.

The chain has TRBV5-6 and TRBJ2-1; a possible D gene is TRBD1 (5 bases). CDR3 size: 14 residues. The V gene's germline CDR1 is SGHDT and CDR2 YYEEEE. The ends were cut back, 0 bases at V and 4 bases at J, with 8 bases in the middle. This CDR3 is CASSLATGYNEQFF. Here the CDR3 DNA reads TGTGCCAGCAGCTTGGCCACAGGTTACAATGAGCAGTTCTTC.

The chain carries TRBV7-9 and TRBJ2-1, with 9 bases identical to TRBD1. V was pared by 4 bases and J by 8 bases, with 9 bases of the junction left unmatched. Germline CDR1 SEHNR, CDR2 FQNEAQ (reference sequence). This CDR3 has 15 amino acids. CDR3 sequence reads: CASSSPGQGIDEQFF. The CDR3 region has the DNA TGTGCCAGCAGCTCTCCGGGACAGGGTATCGATGAGCAGTTCTTC.

This chain links TRBV29-1 with TRBJ2-7; D is unresolved. V was cut by 6 bases and J by 6 bases, with 12 bases left in between. Germline assignment: CDR1 SQVTM and CDR2 ANQGSEA. CDR3 length: 11 residues. The CDR3 nucleotides are TGCAGCGTCCTGACATGGGGCGAGCAGTACTTC. Protein: CSVLTWGEQYF.

This chain joins TRBV2 and TRBJ2-5, with unresolved D. The CDR3 extends over 13 amino acids. Germline assignment: CDR1 SNHLY and CDR2 FYNNEI. Trimming cost V 4 bases and J 7 bases, with 13 bases left between them. CDR3 loop: CASSVEPSGTQYF. The CDR3 DNA sequence: TGTGCCAGCAGTGTAGAGCCCTCAGGGACCCAGTACTTC. The full variable domain, its missing parts supplied by reference TRBV2 and TRBJ2-5, is EPEVTQTPSHQVTQMGQEVILRCVPISNHLYFYWYRQILGQKVEFLVSFYNNEISEKSEIFDDQFSVERPDGSNFTLKIRSTKLEDSAMYFCASSVEPSGTQYFGPGTRLLVL.

The table lists this clonotype with a few counts. V gene TRBV11-2 combines with J gene TRBJ2-3; unclear D gene. This CDR3 has 14 residues. The germline V gene encodes CDR1 SGHAT and CDR2 FQNNGV. V lost 0 bases, J lost 6 bases, and 10 bases lay in between. The CDR3 DNA reads TGTGCCAGCAGCTTAGAAACCAACGATGATACGCAGTATTTT. This sequence encodes CASSLETNDDTQYF.

J is TRBJ1-6 and V is TRBV5-1; a possible D gene is TRBD1 (5 bases). CDR3 length equals 21 residues. The germline CDR1 and CDR2 sequences are SGHRS and YFSETQ. The germline V and J ends were trimmed by 4 bases and 4 bases, with 30 bases remaining between them. CDR3 in DNA: TGCGCCAGCAGCGTAGACCCTCGGGGCCGGTCCGGTAAACCGTATAATTCACCCCTCCACTTT. It specifies CASSVDPRGRSGKPYNSPLHF.